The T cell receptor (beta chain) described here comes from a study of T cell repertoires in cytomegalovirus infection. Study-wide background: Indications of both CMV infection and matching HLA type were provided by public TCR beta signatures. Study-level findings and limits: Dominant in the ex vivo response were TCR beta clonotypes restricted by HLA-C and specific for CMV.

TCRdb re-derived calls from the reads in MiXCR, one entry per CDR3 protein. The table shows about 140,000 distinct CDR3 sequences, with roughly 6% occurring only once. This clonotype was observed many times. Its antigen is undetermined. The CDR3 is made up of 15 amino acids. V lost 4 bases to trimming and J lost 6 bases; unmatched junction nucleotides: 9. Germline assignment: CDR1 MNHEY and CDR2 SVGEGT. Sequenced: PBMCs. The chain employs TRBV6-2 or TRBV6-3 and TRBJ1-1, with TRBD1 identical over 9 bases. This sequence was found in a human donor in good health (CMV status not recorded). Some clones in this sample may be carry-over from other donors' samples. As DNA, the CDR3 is TGTGCCAGCAGTTCCAACAGGGGGCGCGGCGCTGAAGCTTTCTTT. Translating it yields CASSSNRGRGAEAFF.